The 25 T cell receptor beta chains given below trace back to one sample, sequenced in a study of memory CD4+ T cells and cytomegalovirus serostatus. The assay was immunoSEQ multiplex PCR, and TCRdb's table has in-frame clones only and misses some. The sample records some 80,000 clones, approximately 80% being singletons. Single viable CD3+CD4+CD8-CD45RO+ cells were sorted as the memory CD4+ T cells. Sequencing input: memory CD4+ T cells from blood. These TCRs come from an adult in good health and CMV-seronegative.

This chain links TRBV13 with TRBJ1-1; 8 bases are shared with TRBD1. V trimming: 0 bases; J trimming: 1 base; junction bases outside the gene matches: 10. Germline loops: CDR1 PRHDT, CDR2 FYEKMQ (reference sequence). There are 18 residues in the CDR3. The CDR3 spells CASSLGLRQGRRNTEAFF. DNA for the CDR3: TGTGCCAGCAGCTTAGGGTTGAGACAGGGGCGAAGGAACACTGAAGCTTTCTTT.

This chain connects TRBV15 to TRBJ1-2; 7 bases match TRBD1. There are 15 residues in the CDR3. Unmatched junction bases numbered 6, after V lost 3 bases and J lost 2 bases. CDR1 is LNHNV, CDR2 YYDKDF, per germline (reference sequence). CDR3 DNA sequence: TGTGCCACCAGCAGGGAACCACAGGGGAACTATGGCTACACCTTC. Protein: CATSREPQGNYGYTF.

This chain uses TRBV6-5 with TRBJ1-2; D may be TRBD1 (5 bases). V shed 0 bases and J shed 2 bases, with 7 bases lying between them. Germline CDR1 MNHEY, CDR2 SVGAGI. This CDR3 region has 14 residues. In nucleotides, the CDR3 is TGTGCCAGCAGTTACTCTCAGGGAAACTATGGCTACACCTTC. Amino acids: CASSYSQGNYGYTF.

The chain combines TRBV27 with TRBJ2-7, with D possibly being TRBD1 or TRBD2 (7 bases each). Trimming left V 7 bases short and J 2 bases short, with 15 bases between. This CDR3 comprises 14 residues. Per the germline V gene, CDR1 is MNHEY and CDR2 is SMNVEV (reference sequence). The CDR3 DNA sequence: TGTGCCAGCACTCCAGGGGGGGCCACCTACGAGCAGTACTTC. Encoded protein: CASTPGGATYEQYF.

The rearrangement links TRBV9 to TRBJ1-4, with unresolved D. Germline V lookup: CDR1 SGDLS, CDR2 YYNGEE. The V gene lost 4 bases and the J gene lost 0 bases, with 10 bases spanning the gap. The CDR3 spans 15 residues. The CDR3 spells CASSLVGSTNEKLFF. The CDR3 coding sequence is TGTGCCAGCAGCCTGGTCGGCTCAACTAATGAAAAACTGTTTTTT.

This clone turned up a few times. CDR3 nucleotides: TGTGCCAGCAGCGGGATAATGAACACTGAAGCTTTCTTT. Translation: CASSGIMNTEAFF. The V and J genes are TRBV7-2 and TRBJ1-1, with D uncertain. Trimming pared 5 bases from V and 0 bases from J, leaving 7 bases between. The CDR3 sequence is 13 residues long. The V gene's germline CDR1 is SGHTA and CDR2 FQGNSA.

The chain employs TRBV7-2 and TRBJ2-7; 9 positions agree with TRBD1. This CDR3 is built from 14 residues. CDR1 SGHTA and CDR2 FQGNSA come from the germline V gene. V was clipped by 7 bases and J by 6 bases; unmatched bases: 10. The CDR3 here is CASTRGQGLGEQYF. The CDR3, as DNA: TGTGCCAGCACCAGAGGACAGGGGCTCGGCGAGCAGTACTTC.

This sequence joins TRBV5-4 and TRBJ1-2; D gene ambiguous. The CDR3 has 13 amino acids. V was shortened by 4 bases and J by 4 bases, with 11 bases between the two germline ends. Germline assignment: CDR1 SGHNT and CDR2 YYREEE (reference sequence). CDR3 coding DNA: TGTGCCAGCAGCCGGAAAAGTTTCTATGGCTACACCTTC. It translates to CASSRKSFYGYTF. Variable domain in full (rest from reference TRBV5-4 and TRBJ1-2): ETGVTQSPTHLIKTRGQQVTLRCSSQSGHNTVSWYQQALGQGPQFIFQYYREEENGRGNFPPRFSGLQFPNYSSELNVNALELDDSALYLCASSRKSFYGYTFGSGTRLTVV.

This clone was counted a single time. This chain uses TRBV12-5 with TRBJ1-5; D call uncertain. Germline V gene data show CDR1 as LGHNT and CDR2 as FRNRAP. V lost 2 bases and J 10 bases, leaving 15 bases between the germline ends. The CDR3 sequence is 14 residues long. The CDR3 bases are TGTGCTAGTGGTTTGCCTGCTCAGGAAATACCCCAGCATTTT. Amino acids: CASGLPAQEIPQHF.

The chain has TRBV7-9 and TRBJ1-5; D is perhaps TRBD1 (5 bases). The CDR3 length is 15 residues. Germline V CDR1 and CDR2: SEHNR, FQNEAQ (reference sequence). V shed 5 bases and J shed 7 bases, with 18 bases lying between them. The CDR3 DNA follows: TGTGCCAGCAGCCAACTTGGGGAGGGGCGCCAGCCCCAGCATTTT. This codes for CASSQLGEGRQPQHF.

The V gene is TRBV5-1, the J gene TRBJ1-1, with D uncertain. Trimming took off 1 base at V and 4 bases at J, with 11 bases between the two ends. This CDR3 has 14 residues. CDR1 and CDR2 (germline): SGHRS, YFSETQ. The CDR3 DNA reads as TGCGCCAGCAGCTTGCACCCTCCGGGCACTGAAGCTTTCTTT. It encodes CASSLHPPGTEAFF.

V is TRBV18 and J is TRBJ2-5; the D gene is possibly TRBD2 (6 bases). The ends were cut back, 2 bases at V and 7 bases at J, with 17 bases in the middle. Germline CDR1 KGHSH, CDR2 LQKENI. The CDR3 is 15 residues long. The CDR3 DNA reads as TGTGCCAGCTCACCAACGACTAGGCCCCGGGGGACCCAGTACTTC. It is translated as CASSPTTRPRGTQYF.

The rearrangement uses TRBV4-1 and TRBJ2-5, with D unresolved. The CDR3 covers 14 residues. Trimming removed 0 bases from V and 0 bases from J, with 5 bases in between. CDR1 is MGHRA, CDR2 YSYEKL, per germline. The CDR3 DNA follows: TGCGCCAGCAGCCAAGATGGGTACCAAGAGACCCAGTACTTC. Translating gives CASSQDGYQETQYF.

The chain combines TRBV19 with TRBJ2-3; TRBD1 might be the D (6 bases). Trimming removed 5 bases from V and 4 bases from J, with 19 bases in between. This CDR3 has 16 amino acids. From germline, CDR1 is LNHDA and CDR2 SQIVND (reference sequence). The CDR3 sequence is CASSPLGAGPSDTQYF. Here the CDR3 DNA reads TGTGCCAGTAGTCCCTTGGGGGCCGGCCCGTCAGATACGCAGTATTTT. The variable domain in full, with the rest retrieved from reference TRBV19 and TRBJ2-3, is DGGITQSPKYLFRKEGQNVTLSCEQNLNHDAMYWYRQDPGQGLRLIYYSQIVNDFQKGDIAEGYSVSREKKESFPLTVTSAQKNPTAFYLCASSPLGAGPSDTQYFGPGTRLTVL.

V and J are TRBV11-1 and TRBJ2-7; D is unresolved. The V and J ends lost 1 base and 7 bases respectively, with 8 bases between them. Germline V CDR1 and CDR2: SGHAT, FQDESV (reference sequence). CDR3 length equals 12 residues. Here the CDR3 reads CASSLGAMEQYF. The CDR3 coding sequence is TGTGCCAGCAGCTTAGGGGCCATGGAGCAGTACTTC.

Only a few counts were recorded for this clone. The chain links TRBV7-6 to TRBJ1-1; D call uncertain. This CDR3 is 13 amino acids long. V was pared by 1 base and J by 1 base, with 4 bases between. Germline CDR1 is SGHVS and CDR2 is FNYEAQ. CDR3 sequence: CASSLGRNTEAFF. Here the CDR3 DNA reads TGTGCCAGCAGCTTAGGCAGGAACACTGAAGCTTTCTTT.

This clone was found once. V and J are TRBV11-2 and TRBJ2-5; a possible D gene is TRBD2 (7 bases). The CDR3 is made up of 17 amino acids. V was clipped by 0 bases and J by 8 bases, with 22 bases between them. CDR1 and CDR2 (germline): SGHAT, FQNNGV. CDR3 in DNA: TGTGCCAGCAGCTTAGAGGAGTCGGGGTGGCGGGGGCCCACCCAGTACTTC. This sequence encodes CASSLEESGWRGPTQYF.

The gene calls are TRBV27 and TRBJ1-6; TRBD1 might be the D (5 bases). This CDR3 has 15 residues. Germline V gene sequence: CDR1 MNHEY, CDR2 SMNVEV (reference sequence). V was pared by 3 bases and J by 7 bases, with 13 bases between. The CDR3 sequence is CASSFRQPANSPLHF. DNA for the CDR3: TGTGCCAGCAGTTTTCGACAGCCCGCGAATTCACCCCTCCACTTT.

The table lists this clone with a count of one. The chain employs TRBV27 and TRBJ1-1; D is ambiguous. This CDR3 is built from 14 residues. CDR1 MNHEY and CDR2 SMNVEV come from the germline V gene (reference sequence). The V and J ends lost 3 bases and 2 bases respectively, with 10 bases between them. Here the CDR3 DNA reads TGTGCCAGCAGTTTCTCTAGGGTTAACACTGAAGCTTTCTTT. Its protein is CASSFSRVNTEAFF.

This clone was counted a few times. The chain couples TRBV10-3 to TRBJ1-1; no reliable D call. Germline-derived CDR1 and CDR2 are ENHRY and SYGVKD. The CDR3 has 13 amino acids. V dropped 6 bases and J dropped 2 bases, with 10 bases sitting between them. The chain's CDR3 is CAIRGDLNTEAFF. CDR3 DNA sequence: TGTGCCATCAGGGGAGACCTAAACACTGAAGCTTTCTTT.

This clone was counted ten times or more. V gene TRBV5-4 combines with J gene TRBJ2-7, with D perhaps TRBD1 (6 bases). This CDR3 comprises 14 residues. V lost 4 bases to trimming and J lost 2 bases, with 13 bases between them. Germline V gives CDR1 SGHNT, CDR2 YYREEE (reference sequence). CDR3 sequence: CASSLDQGTYEQYF. The CDR3 region has the DNA TGTGCCAGCAGCCTTGACCAGGGGACCTACGAGCAGTACTTC.

The gene calls are TRBV6-6 and TRBJ1-2; 8 bases match TRBD1. Germline trimming cut 4 bases from V and 2 bases from J; bases unmatched to any gene: 3. Germline V gene data show CDR1 as MNHNY and CDR2 as SVGAGI (reference sequence). There are 14 residues in the CDR3. The CDR3 coding sequence is TGTGCCAGCAGTTTGGGACAGGCCAACTATGGCTACACCTTC. Translation gives CASSLGQANYGYTF.

The chain links TRBV29-1 to TRBJ1-2; 10 nucleotides line up with TRBD1. The CDR3 is made up of 12 amino acids. V trimming: 4 bases; J trimming: 8 bases; junction bases outside the gene matches: 4. Germline CDR1 is SQVTM and CDR2 is ANQGSEA. The CDR3 sequence: CSVGRDRGGYTF. In DNA form, the CDR3 reads TGCAGCGTTGGGAGGGACAGGGGCGGCTACACCTTC. Variable domain in full (rest from reference TRBV29-1 and TRBJ1-2): SAVISQKPSRDICQRGTSLTIQCQVDSQVTMMFWYRQQPGQSLTLIATANQGSEATYESGFVIDKFPISRPNLTFSTLTVSNMSPEDSSIYLCSVGRDRGGYTFGSGTRLTVV.

V usage is TRBV7-3 and J usage is TRBJ1-2, with TRBD1 as a possible D gene (5 bases). The CDR3 is made up of 15 amino acids. The V end lost 4 bases, the J end lost 6 bases, and 18 bases lay between the germline ends. Germline lookup yields CDR1 SGHTA and CDR2 FQGTGA. CDR3 residues: CASSSGGAGQNGYTF. The CDR3, as DNA: TGTGCCAGCAGCTCGGGGGGTGCGGGCCAGAATGGCTACACCTTC.

V gene TRBV12-5 combines with J gene TRBJ2-7; tentatively, D is TRBD1 (6 bases). Germline loops: CDR1 LGHNT, CDR2 FRNRAP. V gave up 5 bases and J gave up 3 bases, with 17 bases separating them. CDR3 length equals 15 residues. The chain's CDR3 is CASGHMETGFYEQYF. Here the CDR3 DNA reads TGTGCTAGTGGTCACATGGAGACAGGTTTCTACGAGCAGTACTTC.